The T cell receptor beta chain described here comes from a study of CD4+ T cells in melanoma. TCRdb keeps only in-frame clones here, not all; method: immunoSEQ multiplex PCR. The sample lists about 9,800 clones; roughly two thirds were seen once. CDR1 is SEHNR and CDR2 is FQNEAQ in the germline V gene (reference sequence). The CDR3 totals 15 residues. Trimming stripped 7 bases from V and 9 bases from J, with 19 bases between. This clone was counted a few times. The rearrangement uses TRBV7-9 and TRBJ1-6; TRBD1 might be the D (5 bases). The sequenced material came from cells from a culture (not recorded whether cultured in vitro). This TCR was sampled from a human donor with melanoma. Here the CDR3 reads CASTLSSGRSSPLHF. The CDR3 nucleotides read TGTGCCAGCACCCTGTCGTCGGGACGGAGTTCACCCCTCCACTTT.